The subject of this entry is one T cell receptor (beta chain). This sample was included in a study of blood T cell repertoires in COVID-19. At the level of the study: There were acute and convalescent COVID-19 samples, and they came from the United States, Italy and Spain. PBMCs, B-cell-depleted T cells, or T cells were the source of the cDNA or gDNA that made up the material.

Authors' processing steps: Reference gene primer amplification in the assay estimated nucleated cell counts. Libraries were prepared by immunoSEQ multiplex PCR; TCRdb keeps only in-frame clonotypes and omits some of them. Clonal size and the V and J genes are those of that table, whereas D and trimming came from the DNA. The sample contains around 700,000 clones, 85% to 90% of which appear only once. Trimming left V 4 bases short and J 5 bases short, with 17 bases between. The CDR3 runs to 15 residues. Germline V gives CDR1 PRHDT, CDR2 FYEKMQ (reference sequence). The specimen was peripheral blood. The rearrangement joins TRBV13 to TRBJ2-5; D may be TRBD2 (6 bases). The origin of this receptor is a woman under 30 with acute or convalescent COVID-19. The CDR3 DNA reads as TGTGCCAGCAGCTCTGGGGCGGAGGGGAGGGAGACCCAGTACTTC. It yields the protein CASSSGAEGRETQYF. The entire variable domain, with the rest obtained from reference TRBV13 and TRBJ2-5, is as follows: AAGVIQSPRHLIKEKRETATLKCYPIPRHDTVYWYQQGPGQDPQFLISFYEKMQSDKGSIPDRFSAQQFSDYHSELNMSSLELGDSALYFCASSSGAEGRETQYFGPGTRLLVL.